These 2 T cell receptor beta chains originate from one sample sequenced in a study of vaccination effects on CD4 cells after COVID-19. These receptors have no identified antigens. Data came from immunoSEQ multiplex PCR; TCRdb stores just in-frame clones and leaves some out. The sample includes under 50,000 clones, approximately 80% of them seen just once. Viral peptide pools were used in the ViraFEST assay to expand antigen-specific CD4+ T cells, and sequencing came afterward. Subsequent to 10 days of culture, CD4+ T cells were isolated. Each participant was administered two doses of either the BNT162b2 or the mRNA-1273 vaccine. Sequenced here: CD4+ T cells from PBMCs cultured with HCoV-NL63 spike peptides, sampled after COVID-19 vaccination. All receptors derive from a human donor who received a COVID-19 vaccine. Some clones in this sample may be carry-over from other donors' samples.

This rearrangement joins TRBV7-3 to TRBJ2-2, with 8 bases fitting TRBD1. The V gene end was trimmed by 5 bases and the J gene end by 1 base; junction bases not matched to a gene: 3. Germline V gives CDR1 SGHTA, CDR2 FQGTGA. There are 15 residues in the CDR3. The CDR3 bases are TGTGCCAGCAGCGCCACAGGGGGGAACACCGGGGAGCTGTTTTTT. This gives the protein CASSATGGNTGELFF.

The V call is TRBV7-3, the J call TRBJ2-5, with TRBD1 matching 9 bases. This CDR3 is 17 amino acids long. Germline V gene data show CDR1 as SGHTA and CDR2 as FQGTGA. V shed 5 bases, J shed 2 bases, and the junction held 12 bases outside the gene matches. CDR3 sequence reads: CASSLGWPGQGQETQYF. As DNA, the CDR3 is TGTGCCAGCAGCCTCGGATGGCCGGGACAGGGACAAGAGACCCAGTACTTC.